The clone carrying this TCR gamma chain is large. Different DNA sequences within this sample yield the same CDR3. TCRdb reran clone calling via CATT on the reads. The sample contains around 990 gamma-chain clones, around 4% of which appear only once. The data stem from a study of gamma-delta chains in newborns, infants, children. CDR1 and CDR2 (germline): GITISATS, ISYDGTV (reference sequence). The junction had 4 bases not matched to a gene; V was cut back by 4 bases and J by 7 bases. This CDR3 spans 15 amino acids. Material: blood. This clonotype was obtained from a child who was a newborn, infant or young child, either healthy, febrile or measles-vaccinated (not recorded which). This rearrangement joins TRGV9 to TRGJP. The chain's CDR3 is CALWERELGKKIKVF. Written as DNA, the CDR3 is TGTGCCTTGTGGGAACGGGAGTTGGGCAAAAAAATCAAGGTATTT.